This record looks at one TCR beta chain sequence and its context. As yet, its antigen is unknown. The data originate from a study of T cell clones after liver transplantation. Study information: Samples came from ITN030ST, which attempted immunosuppression withdrawal within 2 years of liver transplantation. Graft-donor-reactive sequences were compared with third-party-reactive TCRbeta sequences from pre-transplant mixed lymphocyte reactions. Study-level findings and limits: Compared with third party-reactive sequences, donor-reactive ones declined more, independent of withdrawal success.

This CDR3 is 14 amino acids long. The V gene's germline CDR1 is SEHNR and CDR2 FQNEAQ (reference sequence). With 4 bases removed from V and 2 bases from J, the gap between germline ends came to 10 bases. Libraries were prepared by immunoSEQ multiplex PCR; TCRdb keeps only in-frame clonotypes and omits some of them. The sample shows around 18,000 clones, 85% to 90% of them seen only once. The clonotype originates from a human patient who received a liver transplant. Some T cells may be transferred from the graft donor. The V and J genes are TRBV7-9 and TRBJ2-3; D possibly matches TRBD1 or TRBD2 (5 bases each). This material consisted of CD8+ T cells from blood, taken 45 to 47 months after liver transplant. DNA for the CDR3: TGTGCCAGCAGCTCGGGACCTCTCACAGATACGCAGTATTTT. Translated: CASSSGPLTDTQYF.